These T cell receptor beta chains were read from a single sample in a study of control samples from healthy donors and cancer patients. This table comes from immunoSEQ multiplex PCR, and its TCRdb copy is limited to in-frame clones, with some not included. The table shows about 120,000 clones, with around 92% occurring only once. Sequenced: PBMCs. These receptors all come from a man older than 75 with head and neck cancer. Each CDR3 is given with its conserved first and last residue. The order of the fields is J gene, D gene, clone size, V gene, CDR3 protein, CDR3 DNA. D genes are given only for firm matches. Expanded clones are given a class, and other clones once, few, many or no size at all.

TRBJ1-1	NA	NA	TRBV30	CAWSVGSIRAFF	TGTGCCTGGAGTGTTGGGAGTATAAGGGCTTTCTTT
TRBJ1-1	NA	NA	TRBV11-2	CASSPGRTFTEAFF	TGTGCCAGCAGCCCGGGACGGACTTTCACTGAAGCTTTCTTT
TRBJ2-2	TRBD2	NA	TRBV11-2	CASSLQLAFSGELFF	TGTGCCAGCAGCTTACAACTAGCGTTTTCCGGGGAGCTGTTTTTT
TRBJ2-1	TRBD2	NA	TRBV29-1	CSVLSGRGYNEQFF	TGCAGCGTCCTTAGCGGGAGGGGTTACAATGAGCAGTTCTTC
TRBJ2-1	TRBD2	NA	TRBV3-1/TRBV3-2	CASSQRPNSGSTHEQFF	TGTGCCAGCAGCCAAAGACCCAATAGCGGGAGCACGCATGAGCAGTTCTTC
TRBJ2-7	TRBD2	NA	TRBV5-4	CASSLFGGRARTYEQYF	TGTGCCAGCAGCTTGTTTGGCGGGAGGGCCCGGACCTACGAGCAGTACTTC
TRBJ2-7	TRBD2	NA	TRBV5-1	CASSLALYGRGDEQYF	TGCGCCAGCAGCTTGGCCCTTTACGGGAGGGGTGACGAGCAGTACTTC
TRBJ2-1	TRBD2	NA	TRBV2	CARTGGNEQFF	TGTGCCAGAACGGGGGGCAATGAGCAGTTCTTC
TRBJ1-3	NA	NA	TRBV6-2/TRBV6-3	CASSNGRNSGNTIYF	TGTGCCAGCAGTAACGGACGGAACTCTGGAAACACCATATATTTT
TRBJ2-3	NA	NA	TRBV27	CATWGDTQYF	TGTGCCACGTGGGGAGATACGCAGTATTTT
TRBJ2-7	NA	NA	TRBV19	CASSIGTHYEQYF	TGTGCCAGTAGTATCGGGACCCACTACGAGCAGTACTTC
TRBJ1-4	NA	NA	TRBV14	CASSQDWPTEKLFF	TGTGCCAGCAGCCAAGATTGGCCTACCGAAAAACTGTTTTTT
TRBJ1-4	TRBD1	once	TRBV2	CASRDKTGNEKLFF	TGTGCCAGCAGGGACAAGACAGGGAATGAAAAACTGTTTTTT
TRBJ1-3	NA	NA	TRBV7-9	CASSLEGLAGNTIYF	TGTGCCAGCAGCTTGGAGGGGCTAGCTGGAAACACCATATATTTT
TRBJ2-7	NA	NA	TRBV2	CASSEQAAYEQYF	TGTGCCAGCTCGGAACAGGCCGCCTACGAGCAGTACTTC
TRBJ2-7	TRBD2	NA	TRBV7-2	CASSLEGASGVREQYF	TGTGCCAGCAGCTTAGAGGGGGCTAGCGGGGTTCGCGAGCAGTACTTC
TRBJ2-3	NA	NA	TRBV2	CASSEEGGGSLSTDTQYF	TGTGCCAGCAGTGAAGAGGGAGGGGGCTCCCTTAGCACAGATACGCAGTATTTT
TRBJ2-7	NA	NA	TRBV28	CASARDIAYEQYF	TGTGCCAGCGCCCGGGACATCGCCTACGAGCAGTACTTC
TRBJ1-4	NA	NA	TRBV4-3	CASSQDRGGGGMSEKLFF	TGCGCCAGCAGCCAAGATCGAGGTGGAGGAGGGATGAGCGAAAAACTGTTTTTT
TRBJ2-2	NA	NA	TRBV5-1	CASSFIGVAGELFF	TGCGCCAGCAGCTTTATAGGGGTGGCCGGGGAGCTGTTTTTT
TRBJ2-5	NA	NA	TRBV7-6	CASSLGLARETQYF	TGTGCCAGCAGCTTAGGGCTAGCTAGGGAGACCCAGTACTTC
TRBJ1-4	NA	NA	TRBV10-1	CASSETLGEKLFF	TGCGCCAGCAGTGAGACATTGGGGGAAAAACTGTTTTTT
TRBJ1-6	TRBD1	NA	TRBV19	CASSIVGRGSSPLHF	TGTGCCAGTAGTATAGTGGGCAGGGGGAGTTCACCCCTCCACTTT
TRBJ1-2	TRBD1	NA	TRBV3-1/TRBV3-2	CASSLTGGGGYTF	TGTGCCAGCAGCCTTACAGGGGGGGGCGGCTACACCTTC
TRBJ2-3	TRBD2	NA	TRBV9	CASSVEVAGKDTQYF	TGTGCCAGCAGCGTAGAGGTAGCGGGAAAGGATACGCAGTATTTT
TRBJ1-1	TRBD1	NA	TRBV19	CASSSPGQGSTEAFF	TGTGCCAGTAGTTCACCGGGACAGGGGAGCACTGAAGCTTTCTTT
TRBJ2-3	TRBD1	NA	TRBV27	CASQPSPGQGAADTQYF	TGTGCCAGCCAACCTTCGCCGGGACAGGGGGCTGCAGATACGCAGTATTTT
TRBJ1-6	TRBD1	NA	TRBV5-4	CASSRTGGNSPLHF	TGTGCCAGCAGCCGGACAGGGGGTAATTCACCCCTCCACTTT